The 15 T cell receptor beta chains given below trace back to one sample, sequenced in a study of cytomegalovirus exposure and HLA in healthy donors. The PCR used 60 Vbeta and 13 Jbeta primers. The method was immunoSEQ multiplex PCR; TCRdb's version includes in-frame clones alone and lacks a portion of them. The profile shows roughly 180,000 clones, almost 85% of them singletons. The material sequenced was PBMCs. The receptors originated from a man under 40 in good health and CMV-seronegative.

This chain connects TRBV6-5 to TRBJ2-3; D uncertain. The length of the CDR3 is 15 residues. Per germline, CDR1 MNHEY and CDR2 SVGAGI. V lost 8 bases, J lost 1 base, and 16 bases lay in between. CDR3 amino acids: CASYKSRLRTDTQYF. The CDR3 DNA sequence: TGTGCCAGCTATAAGTCCAGGCTACGCACAGATACGCAGTATTTT.

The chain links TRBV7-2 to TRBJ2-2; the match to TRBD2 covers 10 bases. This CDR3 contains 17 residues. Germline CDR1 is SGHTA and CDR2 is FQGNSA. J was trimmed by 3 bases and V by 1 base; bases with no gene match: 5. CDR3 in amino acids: CASSLGSGGAYTGELFF. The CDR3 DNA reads TGTGCCAGCAGCTTAGGGAGCGGGGGGGCATACACCGGGGAGCTGTTTTTT.

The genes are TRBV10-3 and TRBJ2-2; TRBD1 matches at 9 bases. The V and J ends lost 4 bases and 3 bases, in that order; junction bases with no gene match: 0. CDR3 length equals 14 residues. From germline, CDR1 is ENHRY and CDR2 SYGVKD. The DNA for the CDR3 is TGTGCCATCAGTGGGGACAGGGACACCGGGGAGCTGTTTTTT. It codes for CAISGDRDTGELFF.

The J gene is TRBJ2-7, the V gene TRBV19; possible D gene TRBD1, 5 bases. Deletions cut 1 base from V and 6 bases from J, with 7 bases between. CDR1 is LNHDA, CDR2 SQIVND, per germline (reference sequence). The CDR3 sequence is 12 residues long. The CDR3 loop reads CASSIGGTEQYF. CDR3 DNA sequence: TGTGCCAGTAGTATAGGGGGCACCGAGCAGTACTTC.

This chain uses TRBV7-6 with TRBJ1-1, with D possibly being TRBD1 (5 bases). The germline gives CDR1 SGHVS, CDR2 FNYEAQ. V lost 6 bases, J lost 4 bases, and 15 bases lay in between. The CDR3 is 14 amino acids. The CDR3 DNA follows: TGTGCCAGCAGGCCAGCGGGGGGAGGCACTGAAGCTTTCTTT. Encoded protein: CASRPAGGGTEAFF.

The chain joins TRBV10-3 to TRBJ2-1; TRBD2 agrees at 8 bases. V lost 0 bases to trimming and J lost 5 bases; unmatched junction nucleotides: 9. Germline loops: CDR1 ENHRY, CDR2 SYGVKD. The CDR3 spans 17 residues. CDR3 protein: CAISESRSSGDNNEQFF. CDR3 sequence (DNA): TGTGCCATCAGTGAGTCGAGGAGTAGCGGGGATAACAATGAGCAGTTCTTC.

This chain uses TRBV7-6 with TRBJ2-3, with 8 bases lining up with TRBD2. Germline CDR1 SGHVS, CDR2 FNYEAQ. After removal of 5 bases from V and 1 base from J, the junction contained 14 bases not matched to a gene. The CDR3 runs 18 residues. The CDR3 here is CASSPLGVAGLGTDTQYF. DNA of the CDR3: TGTGCCAGCAGCCCCCTCGGGGTAGCGGGGTTGGGCACAGATACGCAGTATTTT. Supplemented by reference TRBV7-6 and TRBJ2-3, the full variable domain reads GAGVSQSPRYKVTKRGQDVALRCDPISGHVSLYWYRQALGQGPEFLTYFNYEAQQDKSGLPNDRFSAERPEGSISTLTIQRTEQRDSAMYRCASSPLGVAGLGTDTQYFGPGTRLTVL.

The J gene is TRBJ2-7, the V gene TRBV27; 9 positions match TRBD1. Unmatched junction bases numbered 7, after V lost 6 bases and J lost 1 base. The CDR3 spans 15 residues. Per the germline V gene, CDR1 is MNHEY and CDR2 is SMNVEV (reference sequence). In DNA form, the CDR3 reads TGTGCCAGCAGCCCGGGACAGGGTATATCCTACGAGCAGTACTTC. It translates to CASSPGQGISYEQYF.

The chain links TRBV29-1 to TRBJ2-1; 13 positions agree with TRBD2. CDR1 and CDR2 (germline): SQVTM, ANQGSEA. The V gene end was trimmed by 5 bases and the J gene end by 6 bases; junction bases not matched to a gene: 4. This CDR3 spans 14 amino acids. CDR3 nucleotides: TGCAGCGTTTCCGGACTAGCGGGAGCCAATGAGCAGTTCTTC. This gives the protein CSVSGLAGANEQFF.

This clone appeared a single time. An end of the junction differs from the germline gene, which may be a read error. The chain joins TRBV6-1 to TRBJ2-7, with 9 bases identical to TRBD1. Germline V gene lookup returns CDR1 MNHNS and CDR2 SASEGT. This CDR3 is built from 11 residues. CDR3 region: CASKDRDRARF. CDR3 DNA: TGTGCCAGCAAGGACAGGGACAGGGCTCGATTC.

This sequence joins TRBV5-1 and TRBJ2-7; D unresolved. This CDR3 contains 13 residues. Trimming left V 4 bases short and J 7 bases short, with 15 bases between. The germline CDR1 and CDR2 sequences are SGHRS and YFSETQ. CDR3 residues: CASSPAVVTEQYF. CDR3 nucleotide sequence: TGCGCCAGCAGCCCGGCAGTGGTGACAGAGCAGTACTTC.

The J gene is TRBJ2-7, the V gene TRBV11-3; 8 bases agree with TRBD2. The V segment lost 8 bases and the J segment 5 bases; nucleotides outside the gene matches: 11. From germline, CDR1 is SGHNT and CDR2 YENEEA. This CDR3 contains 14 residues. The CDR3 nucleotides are TGTGCCAGCGAAATCGGGAGGGGGTCCCACGAGCAGTACTTC. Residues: CASEIGRGSHEQYF.

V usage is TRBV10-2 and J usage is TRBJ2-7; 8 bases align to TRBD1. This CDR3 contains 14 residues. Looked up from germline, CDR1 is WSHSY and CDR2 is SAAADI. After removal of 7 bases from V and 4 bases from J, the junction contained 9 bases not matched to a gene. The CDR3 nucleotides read TGCGCCAGCACCGAGGGGGACAGGTCGTACGAGCAGTACTTC. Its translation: CASTEGDRSYEQYF.

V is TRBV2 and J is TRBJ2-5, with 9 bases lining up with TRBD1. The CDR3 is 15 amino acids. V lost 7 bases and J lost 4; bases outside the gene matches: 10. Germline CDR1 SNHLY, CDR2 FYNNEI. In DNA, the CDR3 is TGTGCCAGCACTATGACAGGGGGTTTGCGAGAGACCCAGTACTTC. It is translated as CASTMTGGLRETQYF.

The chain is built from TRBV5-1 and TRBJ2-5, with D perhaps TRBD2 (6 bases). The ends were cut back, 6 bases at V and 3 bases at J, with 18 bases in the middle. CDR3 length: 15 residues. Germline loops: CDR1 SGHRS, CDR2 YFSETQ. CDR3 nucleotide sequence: TGCGCCAGCATCAACGGGGGAGGAGGGAAAGAGACCCAGTACTTC. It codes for CASINGGGGKETQYF.